This T cell receptor beta chain was observed in a study of CD8 T cells in ankylosing spondylitis. In its sample, this clonotype was seen many times. In TCRdb, the 5' RACE reads were re-called with MiXCR into one record per CDR3 protein. The table lists roughly 230,000 distinct CDR3 sequences, under 12% of them singletons. The CDR3 totals 13 residues. Looked up from germline, CDR1 is DFQATT and CDR2 is SNEGSKA (reference sequence). The V gene lost 6 bases and the J gene lost 5 bases, with 16 bases spanning the gap. The clonotype originates from a male donor with ankylosing spondylitis or in good health (not recorded which). V gene TRBV20-1 combines with J gene TRBJ2-5; possibly TRBD1 for D (6 bases). The specimen was blood, either unsorted or a sorted T cell fraction (not recorded which). The CDR3 DNA is TGCAGTGCCAGGGGACGATGGACCGAGACCCAGTACTTC. Translated: CSARGRWTETQYF.